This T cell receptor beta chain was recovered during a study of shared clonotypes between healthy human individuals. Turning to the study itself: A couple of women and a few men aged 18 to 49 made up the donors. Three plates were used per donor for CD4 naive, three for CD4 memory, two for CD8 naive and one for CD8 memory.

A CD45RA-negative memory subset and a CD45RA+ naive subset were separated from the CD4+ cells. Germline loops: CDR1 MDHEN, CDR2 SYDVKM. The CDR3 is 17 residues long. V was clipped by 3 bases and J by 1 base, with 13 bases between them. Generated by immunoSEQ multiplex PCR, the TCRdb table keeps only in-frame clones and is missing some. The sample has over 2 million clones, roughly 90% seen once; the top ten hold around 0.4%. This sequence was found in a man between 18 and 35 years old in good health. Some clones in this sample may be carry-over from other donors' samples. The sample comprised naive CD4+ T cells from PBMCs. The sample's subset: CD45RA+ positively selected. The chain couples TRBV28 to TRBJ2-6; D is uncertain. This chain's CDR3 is CASSFSQSPSGANVLTF. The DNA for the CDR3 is TGTGCCAGCAGTTTCTCCCAGTCCCCATCTGGGGCCAACGTCCTGACTTTC.